The T cell receptor (beta chain) described here comes from a study of monozygotic twins with inflammatory bowel disease. UMIs that had a 6-nucleotide sample barcode were put in using template switching. Two rounds of nested PCR, of 16 and 9 cycles, were run on TCRalpha and TCRbeta cDNA. TCRdb re-called the 5' RACE reads and gives one entry per CDR3 protein, without DNA. The sample table includes hundreds of thousands of distinct CDR3 sequences. This CDR3 comprises 13 residues. Germline CDR1 reads ENHRY; CDR2 reads SYGVKD. The receptor was derived from a human donor with ulcerative colitis or Crohn's disease, or a healthy co-twin of an affected twin (not recorded which). This sequence joins TRBV10-3 and TRBJ2-1; TCRdb designates TRBD2, a call that cannot be tested without DNA. Sequenced: blood. CDR3 residues: CAISGTSGNEQFF.